The rows below give T cell receptor beta chains drawn from one sample of a study of shared clonotypes between healthy human individuals. TCRdb's table, derived via immunoSEQ multiplex PCR, lists solely in-frame clones and lacks some. Found here are about 1.4 million clones, roughly 97% of them singletons; the top ten hold approximately 1.1%. The sample taken for sequencing was naive CD4+ T cells sorted from blood. These receptors came from a young man in good health. CDR3s leave out the opening cysteine and the closing phenylalanine or tryptophan. The order of the fields is J gene, clone size, V gene, CDR3 protein. The size entry is marked missing in some rows and otherwise reads once, few, many or a size class.

TRBJ2-4	.	TRBV19	ASTPRESKNIQY
TRBJ2-7	.	TRBV4-3	ASSQDTAGGTYEQY
TRBJ2-7	.	TRBV7-2	ASSFVPAYEQY
TRBJ1-1	.	TRBV29-1	SVGGQPGGRYTEAF
TRBJ1-1	.	TRBV5-1	ASSLMPYTEAF
TRBJ2-1	.	TRBV7-3	ASSFPGTEQF
TRBJ2-4	.	TRBV30	AWSNSGKNIQY
TRBJ2-4	.	TRBV28	ASSSLTGVIQY
TRBJ2-3	.	TRBV9	ASSVQGGRDTQY
TRBJ2-7	.	TRBV6-1	ASSGQGLTYEQY
TRBJ2-7	.	TRBV7-8	ASSLWSQVAYEQY
TRBJ2-5	.	TRBV7-9	ASSVLAGPRGTQY
TRBJ2-2	.	TRBV6-6	ASSKRESTGELF
TRBJ2-5	.	TRBV2	ASSEENRGETQY
TRBJ2-2	once	TRBV19	ASSGASGNTGELF
TRBJ1-2	.	TRBV19	ASSILPNYGYT
TRBJ2-7	once	TRBV9	ASSVDYSSYEQY
TRBJ2-5	.	TRBV25-1	ASSESRGAGETQY
TRBJ2-1	.	TRBV9	ASSVAPHEQF
TRBJ2-7	.	TRBV5-1	ASSSTSGSTYEQY
TRBJ2-2	.	TRBV5-4	ASSPAPGAGTGELF
TRBJ2-2	.	TRBV9	ASSVGVPTGELF
TRBJ2-7	.	TRBV4-1	ASSQPNRGQYEQY
TRBJ2-7	once	TRBV28	ASSFRRDYEQY
TRBJ2-3	.	TRBV28	ASSWGPDTQY
TRBJ2-7	.	TRBV28	ASSEPGQGTYEQY
TRBJ1-5	once	TRBV10-2	ASSGNGNQPQH
TRBJ2-7	.	TRBV15	ATSRELRTGDGNEQY
TRBJ2-2	once	TRBV28	ASTTPPAQAGELF
TRBJ2-5	.	TRBV5-4	ASGLESTRETQY
TRBJ2-1	.	TRBV6-1	ASTRSNEQF
TRBJ2-3	once	TRBV15	ATSRGQAMWGTDTQY
TRBJ2-5	once	TRBV7-9	ASSQRGYQETQY
TRBJ2-5	.	TRBV5-1	ASSLGQGSSVETQY
TRBJ1-5	.	TRBV4-3	ASSQDGGASQPQH
TRBJ2-5	.	TRBV2	ASTGGDSQETQY
TRBJ2-7	few	TRBV10-1	ASSESKQGNEQY
TRBJ2-5	.	TRBV10-3	AISVIGGSRQETQY
TRBJ1-5	.	TRBV18	ASSQGTGTAVRPQH
TRBJ2-4	.	TRBV28	ASSNSGRTYIQY
TRBJ2-5	.	TRBV7-2	ASSTRQGGTQY
TRBJ2-4	.	TRBV28	ASSYPTSAKNIQY
TRBJ2-1	.	TRBV10-3	AISESGGAGNEQF
TRBJ2-3	.	TRBV11-3	ASSPSGSTDTQY
TRBJ2-7	.	TRBV5-6	ASSLVRVGVYYEQY
TRBJ2-7	.	TRBV5-1	ASSPVVAGNYEQY
TRBJ1-2	.	TRBV28	ASGSAYGGYT
TRBJ2-2	.	TRBV29-1	SVDLQGATGELF
TRBJ1-1	.	TRBV20-1	SALRDTEAF
TRBJ2-7	.	TRBV9	ASSVVGGGEQY
TRBJ2-7	once	TRBV4-3	ASSQDPPGRGRPSYEQY
TRBJ2-3	.	TRBV29-1	SVDRGSSPDTQY
TRBJ1-1	once	TRBV7-9	ASSLITLGTEAF
TRBJ1-2	.	TRBV7-2	ASSGDNYGYT
TRBJ1-2	.	TRBV4-1	ASSQPYTGQHYGYT
TRBJ1-2	.	TRBV4-2	ASSQALLGYGYT
TRBJ2-7	.	TRBV25-1	ASSESSMLVHEQY
TRBJ2-6	.	TRBV6-1	ASNRNSGANVLT
TRBJ2-3	.	TRBV5-1	ASIPYTGTGDADTQY